This T cell receptor (beta chain) was retrieved from a study of blood T cell repertoires in COVID-19. Study at large: From the United States, Italy and Spain came samples of acute and convalescent COVID-19. Sources were T cells, B-cell-depleted T cells, or PBMCs; the material itself was cDNA or gDNA.

The Seattle patients joined while their infection was active and were tracked longitudinally afterward. Data came from immunoSEQ multiplex PCR; TCRdb stores just in-frame clones and leaves some out. Altogether 250,000 to 350,000 clones are present, about four fifths being singletons, with the ten largest covering 15% to 18%. This clone was seen only a few times. The germline V gene has CDR1 MNHEY and CDR2 SVGAGI. CDR3 length: 12 amino acids. V was clipped by 6 bases and J by 2 bases, with 6 bases between them. The receptor was derived from a person aged 65-85 years with COVID-19, enrolled during active disease. The rearrangement links TRBV6-5 to TRBJ2-3; D is unresolved. Sequenced: peripheral blood. The DNA for the CDR3 is TGTGCCAGCAGGAGAGACACAGATACGCAGTATTTT. The encoded protein is CASRRDTDTQYF.